Each of the 26 T cell receptor beta chains below was sequenced from the same sample in a study of CD8+CD57+ T cells in acquired aplastic anemia. Individuals selected for sequencing had exhibited CD8+CD57+ cell expansion on flow cytometry. It was genomic DNA that served as the template for profiling TCR beta VDJ and CDR3. TCRdb processed the reads anew with MiXCR; each CDR3 protein has one entry. The sample has about 270,000 distinct CDR3 sequences; roughly 80% are singletons. Sample: sorted CD4+, CD8+, or CD8+CD57+ T cells (not recorded which) from PBMCs. The receptor set was obtained from a human donor with aplastic anemia.

The chain joins TRBV7-2 to TRBJ1-2; no reliable D call. With 11 bases removed from V and 10 bases from J, the gap between germline ends came to 29 bases. CDR1 SGHTA and CDR2 FQGNSA come from the germline V gene. The CDR3 is 15 residues long. The DNA of the CDR3 is TGTGCCGTCAGCTGGGGTGGAGGGTCAAACTATTTCTACACCTTC. Protein: CAVSWGGGSNYFYTF.

The rearrangement links TRBV9 to TRBJ2-1, with D uncertain. Trimming removed 3 bases from V and 11 bases from J, with 24 bases in between. The germline V gene encodes CDR1 SGDLS and CDR2 YYNGEE. This CDR3 is 16 amino acids long. CDR3 protein: CASSEDGASCHSQQFF. CDR3 DNA sequence: TGTGCCAGCAGCGAGGACGGCGCCTCCTGTCATTCACAGCAGTTCTTC.

The chain links TRBV12-3 or TRBV12-4 to TRBJ2-3; TRBD2 might be the D (5 bases). CDR3 length: 13 residues. V lost 7 bases to trimming and J lost 1 base, with 9 bases between them. CDR3 in amino acids: CASILGGTDTQYF. The CDR3 DNA follows: TGTGCCAGCATCCTCGGGGGCACAGATACGCAGTATTTT.

Of note for this clonotype: The junction differs from germline at one of its ends, possibly a read error. The chain has TRBV7-2 and TRBJ1-1; TRBD1 might be the D (5 bases). This CDR3 comprises 15 residues. CDR1 SGHTA and CDR2 FQGNSA come from the germline V gene. The CDR3 bases are TGTGCCAGCAGCTTAGATCTGAACGGGACCGCTGATGCTTTCTTT. This gives the protein CASSLDLNGTADAFF.

The rearrangement joins TRBV12-3 or TRBV12-4 to TRBJ2-1; perhaps TRBD1 as D (7 bases). This CDR3 has 15 amino acids. The V end was cut by 4 bases, the J end by 6 bases, with 16 bases between. The CDR3 DNA is TGTGCCAGCAGTTCGACAGGGACTTCTTCCAATGAGCAGTTCTTC. Translated, it gives CASSSTGTSSNEQFF.

The chain uses TRBV5-4 and TRBJ1-2, with 11 positions matching TRBD1. J gave up 6 bases and V 2 bases, and 12 bases lay outside the gene matches. Germline assignment: CDR1 SGHNT and CDR2 YYREEE (reference sequence). This CDR3 is built from 17 residues. CDR3 residues: CASSLGATGQGEHGYTF. The DNA of the CDR3 is TGTGCCAGCAGCTTAGGGGCGACGGGACAGGGGGAGCATGGCTACACCTTC.

This sequence joins TRBV7-8 and TRBJ2-5; D unresolved. Trimming left V 3 bases short and J 7 bases short, with 12 bases between. CDR1 SGHVS and CDR2 FQNEAQ come from the germline V gene. The CDR3 is 13 amino acids. The CDR3 DNA reads as TGTGCCAGCAGCTTGAGTCAGCCGGGGACCCAGTACTTC. This encodes CASSLSQPGTQYF. The full variable domain, its missing parts supplied by reference TRBV7-8 and TRBJ2-5, is GAGVSQSPRYKVAKRGQDVALRCDPISGHVSLFWYQQALGQGPEFLTYFQNEAQLDKSGLPSDRFFAERPEGSVSTLKIQRTQQEDSAVYLCASSLSQPGTQYFGPGTRLLVL.

About this clonotype: The junction shows a germline mismatch at one end, possibly a read error. The rearrangement joins TRBV5-1 to TRBJ2-5; TRBD2 matches at 10 bases. The germline CDR1 and CDR2 sequences are SGHRS and YFSETQ. The CDR3 consists of 12 residues. The CDR3 is CASSGGGNSQYF. The CDR3 DNA follows: TGTGCCAGCAGCGGGGGGGGAAATTCACAGTACTTC.

The CDR3 is CASRLPGEADLAEQYV. The DNA of the CDR3 is TGTGCCAGCAGGTTACCGGGAGAGGCCGACCTGGCCGAGCAGTACGTC. The chain uses TRBV7-3 and TRBJ2-7, with a possible D match to TRBD2 (6 bases). CDR1 is SGHTA, CDR2 FQGTGA, per germline. Trimming pared 6 bases from V and 6 bases from J, leaving 24 bases between. The CDR3 loop spans 16 amino acids.

In its sample, this clonotype was seen a few times. J is TRBJ2-5 and V is TRBV2; TRBD2 is a possible D gene (6 bases). The V gene lost 6 bases and the J gene lost 1 base, with 12 bases spanning the gap. CDR3 size: 14 residues. The V gene's germline CDR1 is SNHLY and CDR2 FYNNEI. Written as DNA, the CDR3 is TGTGCCAGCAGAACCGGGGGACGCCAAGAGACCCAGTACTTC. Translating it yields CASRTGGRQETQYF.

Points on this clonotype: Its ends do not fully match the called genes, so a read error is possible. The chain has TRBV7-4 and TRBJ2-1, with a possible D match to TRBD1 (5 bases). The CDR3 loop spans 15 amino acids. Germline V gives CDR1 SGHVT, CDR2 SQSDAQ. The CDR3 sequence: CASSLALAYVKGLFF. DNA for the CDR3: TGTGCTAGCAGCTTAGCCCTGGCGTACGTGAAGGGGCTGTTCTTC.

Ten or more counts support this clonotype. The gene calls are TRBV6-2 or TRBV6-3 and TRBJ2-5; D gene uncertain. CDR1 and CDR2 from the germline V gene are MNHEY and SVGEGT. V gave up 2 bases and J gave up 1 base, with 5 bases separating them. The CDR3 sequence is 13 residues long. CDR3 residues: CASSYTPQETQYF. In DNA form, the CDR3 reads TGTGCCAGCAGTTACACCCCCCAAGAGACCCAGTACTTC.

Note on this clonotype: The missing conserved phenylalanine or tryptophan at the end of this CDR3 makes a read error likely. V usage is TRBV7-2 and J usage is TRBJ2-7; a weak D match, TRBD1 (6 bases). The CDR3 length is 13 residues. Trimming left V 7 bases short and J 4 bases short, with 14 bases between. Germline-derived CDR1 and CDR2 are SGHTA and FQGNSA. In DNA, the CDR3 is TGTGCCAGCACCACGACGGACAGATACGAGCAGTACTTA. The encoded protein is CASTTTDRYEQYL.

The V and J genes are TRBV7-8 and TRBJ2-3, with D perhaps matching TRBD1 or TRBD2 (6 bases each). CDR1 and CDR2 (germline): SGHVS, FQNEAQ. V lost 8 bases, J lost 12 bases, and 21 bases lay in between. There are 13 residues in the CDR3. In nucleotides, the CDR3 is TGTGCCAGCGGGGACGGGGGCAGTCCTGATCAGTATTTT. Its protein is CASGDGGSPDQYF. The whole variable domain, remainder taken from reference TRBV7-8 and TRBJ2-3, is GAGVSQSPRYKVAKRGQDVALRCDPISGHVSLFWYQQALGQGPEFLTYFQNEAQLDKSGLPSDRFFAERPEGSVSTLKIQRTQQEDSAVYLCASGDGGSPDQYFGPGTRLTVL.

A single count supports this clonotype. The chain combines TRBV9 with TRBJ2-3; D tentatively fits TRBD1 or TRBD2 (5 bases each). The germline gives CDR1 SGDLS, CDR2 YYNGEE. The CDR3 is made up of 13 amino acids. The V end lost 7 bases, the J end lost 15 bases, and 24 bases lay between the germline ends. The CDR3 DNA is TGTGCCAGCGGGGACGGGTCAAATACGCAGTATTATTTT. Translated, it gives CASGDGSNTQYYF. Together with reference TRBV9 and TRBJ2-3, the CDR3 gives the full variable domain: DSGVTQTPKHLITATGQRVTLRCSPRSGDLSVYWYQQSLDQGLQFLIQYYNGEERAKGNILERFSAQQFPDLHSELNLSSLELGDSALYFCASGDGSNTQYYFGPGTRLTVL.

V gene TRBV29-1 combines with J gene TRBJ1-2, with a weak D call TRBD1 (5 bases). This CDR3 has 12 residues. With 6 bases removed from V and 5 bases from J, the gap between germline ends came to 13 bases. CDR1 and CDR2 (germline): SQVTM, ANQGSEA. CDR3 amino acids: CSVPGTSYGYTF. As DNA, the CDR3 is TGCAGCGTCCCCGGGACGTCTTATGGCTACACCTTC.

The genes are TRBV5-1 and TRBJ1-6; 7 nucleotides align to TRBD1. This CDR3 comprises 13 residues. The germline gives CDR1 SGHRS, CDR2 YFSETQ. With V trimmed by 4 bases and J by 15 bases, 10 bases remained unmatched. CDR3 DNA sequence: TGCGCCAGCAGCCAGGGGGGCGGGTCCGGCCTCCACTTT. Amino acid sequence: CASSQGGGSGLHF.

The chain is built from TRBV7-2 and TRBJ2-7, with D possibly being TRBD1 (6 bases). V lost 2 bases and J lost 3, with 11 bases in between. There are 14 residues in the CDR3. Germline V CDR1 and CDR2: SGHTA, FQGNSA. Written as DNA, the CDR3 is TGTGCCAGCAGCTTACTAGGGGGAATCTACGAGCAGTACTTC. Protein: CASSLLGGIYEQYF.

The chain employs TRBV11-3 and TRBJ1-2; D remains unclear. In germline, CDR1 is SGHNT, CDR2 YENEEA. The CDR3 length is 14 residues. Trimming removed 0 bases from V and 4 bases from J, with 9 bases in between. In nucleotides, the CDR3 is TGTGCCAGCAGCTTAGAAGGTGGTCCCTATGGCTACACCTTC. The encoded protein is CASSLEGGPYGYTF.

Regarding this clonotype: This CDR3 fails to terminate in the conserved phenylalanine or tryptophan, so it likely reflects a read error. It is unclear where the CDR3 begins or ends on the DNA, so no DNA is shown, and the CDR3 is as TCRdb lists it. The chain is built from TRBV7-9 and TRBJ2-5; the D call TRBD1 from the table was never checked on the DNA. The germline gives CDR1 SEHNR, CDR2 FQNEAQ (reference sequence). The CDR3 extends over 12 residues, inclusive of both ends. CDR3 amino acids: CASLGGAGTQCY.

On this clonotype: Germline is not matched at one junction end, which may reflect a read error. The gene calls are TRBV7-9 and TRBJ2-3; 11 nucleotides align to TRBD1. The V gene's germline CDR1 is SEHNR and CDR2 FQNEAQ (reference sequence). CDR3 length: 14 amino acids. CDR3 loop: CAGQGAREPQNYGF. CDR3 coding DNA: TGTGCCGGACAGGGGGCGAGGGAGCCCCAGAACTACGGGTTT.

The genes are TRBV25-1 and TRBJ2-1; D possibly corresponds to TRBD1 (5 bases). Germline values: CDR1 MGHDK, CDR2 SYGVNS. V was pared by 1 base and J by 3 bases, with 10 bases between. The CDR3 has 15 residues. CDR3 sequence: CASSESVRGYNEQFF. The CDR3 DNA reads as TGTGCCAGCAGTGAATCCGTAAGGGGCTACAATGAGCAGTTCTTC.

The genes are TRBV7-8 and TRBJ2-3; TRBD1 agrees at 7 bases. This CDR3 has 15 amino acids. The ends lost 3 bases at V and 15 bases at J; junction bases unmatched: 18. Germline assignment: CDR1 SGHVS and CDR2 FQNEAQ. The chain's CDR3 is CASSFHTDGTAPSYF. CDR3 sequence (DNA): TGTGCCAGCAGCTTTCATACAGACGGGACAGCCCCTTCCTATTTT.

A single count supports this clonotype. Compared with germline, one end of the junction differs, possibly owing to a read error. This chain connects TRBV7-3 to TRBJ2-1, with D perhaps matching TRBD2 (7 bases). CDR3 size: 13 residues. Germline CDR1 and CDR2: SGHTA and FQGTGA. CDR3 amino acids: CASSLGGADTQFF. CDR3 coding DNA: TGTGCCAGCAGCTTAGGGGGGGCAGATACGCAGTTCTTT.

V usage is TRBV5-5 and J usage is TRBJ2-7; D is possibly TRBD2 (6 bases). V lost 4 bases and J 2 bases, leaving 16 bases between the germline ends. The CDR3 is made up of 15 amino acids. CDR1 and CDR2 (germline): SGHKS, YYEKEE (reference sequence). The CDR3 spells CASSHVDGGAYEQYF. The CDR3 nucleotides are TGTGCCAGCAGCCACGTTGACGGGGGAGCCTACGAGCAGTACTTC. Looking up the rest from reference TRBV5-5 and TRBJ2-7 gives the full variable domain: DAGVTQSPTHLIKTRGQQVTLRCSPISGHKSVSWYQQVLGQGPQFIFQYYEKEERGRGNFPDRFSARQFPNYSSELNVNALLLGDSALYLCASSHVDGGAYEQYFGPGTRLTVT.

About this clonotype itself: This CDR3 fails to terminate in the conserved phenylalanine or tryptophan, so it likely reflects a read error. No DNA is shown, since the ends of the CDR3 on it are uncertain; the CDR3 is the one TCRdb lists. The chain joins TRBV29-1 to TRBJ2-7; TRBD1, the table's D call, lacks a check against the DNA. Germline V gene lookup returns CDR1 SQVTM and CDR2 ANQGSEA. The CDR3 sequence runs 11 residues, both termini included. The CDR3 region is CSVEIQGLLYL.